This TCR beta chain derives from a study of OX40 agonist ivuxolimab in advanced cancers. Germline-derived CDR1 and CDR2 are SGHRS and YFSETQ. The germline V and J ends were trimmed by 0 bases and 0 bases, with 13 bases remaining between them. The CDR3 totals 18 residues. Sequencing used immunoSEQ multiplex PCR; TCRdb keeps in-frame clones, though not all of them. The data contain about 76,000 clones, approximately 79% of them seen just once; the ten biggest clones take up about 1.7%. This chain uses TRBV5-1 with TRBJ2-6; no definite D call. This TCR was recovered from an adult with an advanced solid tumor such as melanoma, head and neck, liver or kidney cancer. The material sequenced was CD4+ or CD8+ T cells sorted from blood, taken in a trial of the OX40 agonist ivuxolimab. Here the CDR3 DNA reads TGCGCCAGCAGCTTGGGTGCCTCCGCCACCTCTGGGGCCAACGTCCTGACTTTC. Translated, it gives CASSLGASATSGANVLTF.